This T cell receptor beta chain is drawn from a study of human CD4 T cells and Enterobacteriaceae. The memory gate held CD4+ cells that were not CD45RA+CCR7+CD95- naive cells, over 95% pure. Sorting first excluded CD8+, CD14+, CD16+, CD56+, CD19+ and CD25-bright cells. Per the germline V gene, CDR1 is SNHLY and CDR2 is FYNNEI. The V and J ends lost 7 bases and 1 base respectively, with 8 bases between them. This CDR3 spans 13 amino acids. Method: immunoSEQ multiplex PCR; TCRdb's copy keeps in-frame clones and lacks some. The table includes 27,000 or so clones, just under 85% detected once. The sequencing sample was made of memory CD4+ T cells from blood. The sequence was obtained from a human donor in good health. This rearrangement joins TRBV2 to TRBJ1-5; D possibly corresponds to TRBD1 (5 bases). Here the CDR3 DNA reads TGTGCCAGCACCAGGGAAAGCAATCAGCCCCAGCATTTT. As protein: CASTRESNQPQHF.